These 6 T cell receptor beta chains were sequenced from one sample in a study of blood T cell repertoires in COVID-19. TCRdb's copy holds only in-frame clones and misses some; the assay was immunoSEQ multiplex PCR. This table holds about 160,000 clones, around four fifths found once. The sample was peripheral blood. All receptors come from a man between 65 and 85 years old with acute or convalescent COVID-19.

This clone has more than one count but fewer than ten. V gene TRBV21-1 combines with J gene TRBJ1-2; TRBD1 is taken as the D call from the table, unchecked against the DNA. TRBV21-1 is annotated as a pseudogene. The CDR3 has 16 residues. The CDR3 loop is CASSTELGQALYGYTF. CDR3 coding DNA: TGTGCCAGCAGCACCGAACTGGGACAGGCTCTCTATGGCTACACCTTC.

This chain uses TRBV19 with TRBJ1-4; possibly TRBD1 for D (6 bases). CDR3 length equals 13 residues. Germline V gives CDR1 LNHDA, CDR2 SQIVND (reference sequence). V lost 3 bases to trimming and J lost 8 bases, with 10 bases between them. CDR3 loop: CASSIAQGEKLFF. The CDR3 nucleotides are TGTGCCAGTAGTATCGCACAGGGCGAAAAACTGTTTTTT.

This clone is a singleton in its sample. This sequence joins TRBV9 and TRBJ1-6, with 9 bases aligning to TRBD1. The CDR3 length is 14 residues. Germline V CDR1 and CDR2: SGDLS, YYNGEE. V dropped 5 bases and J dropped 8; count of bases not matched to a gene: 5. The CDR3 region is CASSQTGGDSPLHF. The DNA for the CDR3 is TGTGCCAGCAGTCAGACAGGGGGGGATTCACCCCTCCACTTT.

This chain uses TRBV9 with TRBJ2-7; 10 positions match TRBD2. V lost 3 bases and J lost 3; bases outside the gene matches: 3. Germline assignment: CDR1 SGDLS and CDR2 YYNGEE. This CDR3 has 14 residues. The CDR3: CASSASGSNYEQYF. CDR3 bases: TGTGCCAGCAGCGCTAGCGGGAGTAACTACGAGCAGTACTTC.

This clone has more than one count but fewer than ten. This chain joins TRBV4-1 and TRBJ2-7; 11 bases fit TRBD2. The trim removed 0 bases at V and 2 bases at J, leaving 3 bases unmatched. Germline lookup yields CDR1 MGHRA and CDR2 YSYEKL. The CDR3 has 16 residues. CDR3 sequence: CASSQDSSGRPYEQYF. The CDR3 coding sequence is TGCGCCAGCAGCCAAGATTCTAGCGGGAGGCCCTACGAGCAGTACTTC.

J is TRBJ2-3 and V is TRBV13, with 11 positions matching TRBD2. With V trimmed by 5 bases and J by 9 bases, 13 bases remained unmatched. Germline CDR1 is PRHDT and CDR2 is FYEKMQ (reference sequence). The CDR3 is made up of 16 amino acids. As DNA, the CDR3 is TGTGCCAGCAGCGGAGCACTAGCGGGGGTCCTCGAAACGCAGTATTTT. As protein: CASSGALAGVLETQYF.